The rows below give T cell receptor beta chains drawn from one sample of a study of blood T cell repertoires in COVID-19. Method: immunoSEQ multiplex PCR; TCRdb's copy keeps in-frame clones and lacks some. Here the sample spans about 68,000 clones, 75% to 90% being singletons. The sequenced material came from peripheral blood. The receptors were gathered from a man aged 50 to 59 with active COVID-19. Each CDR3 is given with its conserved first and last residue. D genes are given only for firm matches. Clone sizes are given selectively: once, few, many, or a class where the clone is expanded.

d_call,clone_size,j_call,v_call,cdr3_aa,cdr3_nt
-,once,TRBJ2-2,TRBV27,CASSFSTGELFF,TGTGCCAGCAGTTTTAGCACCGGGGAGCTGTTTTTT
-,-,TRBJ1-3,TRBV7-8,CASSRTSGVGNTIYF,TGTGCCAGCAGCCGAACCTCAGGGGTTGGAAACACCATATATTTT
TRBD1,-,TRBJ2-2,TRBV10-2,CASRRQGLTGELFF,TGCGCCAGCAGGAGACAGGGGCTCACCGGGGAGCTGTTTTTT
-,-,TRBJ2-3,TRBV4-3,CASSQDSGVYYSTDTQYF,TGCGCCAGCAGCCAAGATTCCGGGGTATATTATAGCACAGATACGCAGTATTTT
TRBD1,once,TRBJ1-2,TRBV6-2/TRBV6-3,CASSRKYRDRGYYGYTF,TGTGCCAGCAGCAGAAAATACCGGGACAGGGGTTACTATGGCTACACCTTC
-,-,TRBJ2-1,TRBV21-1,CASSPTSRSFF,TGTGCCAGCAGCCCGACTAGTCGGTCGTTCTTC
-,-,TRBJ2-2,TRBV30,CAWRGGGSLGELFF,TGTGCCTGGAGAGGGGGGGGCTCCCTTGGGGAGCTGTTTTTT
-,-,TRBJ1-1,TRBV12-3/TRBV12-4,CASKGAGDKRAFF,TGTGCCAGTAAGGGAGCAGGTGATAAGCGAGCTTTCTTT
TRBD1,few,TRBJ1-6,TRBV18,CASSIFSGDSPNSPLHF,TGTGCCAGCTCAATTTTTTCGGGGGACAGCCCTAATTCACCCCTCCACTTT
TRBD1,-,TRBJ1-4,TRBV9,CASSVDWGTGADANEKLFF,TGTGCCAGCAGCGTAGATTGGGGGACAGGGGCGGATGCTAATGAAAAACTGTTTTTT
TRBD1,-,TRBJ1-1,TRBV27,CASSGRDRGLRNTEAFF,TGTGCCAGCAGTGGCCGGGACAGGGGGCTGAGGAACACTGAAGCTTTCTTT
TRBD2,-,TRBJ2-7,TRBV7-2,CASSFQTSDGEQYF,TGTGCCAGCAGCTTTCAAACTAGCGACGGCGAGCAGTACTTC